This passage covers 24 T cell receptor beta chains from one sample sequenced in a study of T cells in pancreatic ductal adenocarcinoma. Sequencing was performed with immunoSEQ multiplex PCR; in TCRdb, only in-frame clones are kept and a portion is missing. The sample yields more than 15,000 clones, about nine tenths seen once. The selected patients with pancreatic ductal adenocarcinoma had surgery but no neoadjuvant therapy. The sample was PBMCs. These receptors all come from a human donor with pancreatic ductal adenocarcinoma.

This rearrangement joins TRBV6-5 to TRBJ1-2; D remains unclear. The germline V and J ends were trimmed by 5 bases and 5 bases, with 18 bases remaining between them. The germline gives CDR1 MNHEY, CDR2 SVGAGI. The CDR3 is 15 residues long. CDR3 in amino acids: CASSPPQVGGYGYTF. DNA of the CDR3: TGTGCCAGCAGTCCCCCCCAGGTCGGCGGGTATGGCTACACCTTC.

The J gene is TRBJ2-5, the V gene TRBV7-9; the D gene is possibly TRBD1 (5 bases). The DNA end favors TRBJ2-7, so the J call may be wrong. The CDR3 covers 12 residues. The germline CDR1 and CDR2 sequences are SEHNR and FQNEAQ (reference sequence). The CDR3: CASSQKGNEQYF. In DNA, the CDR3 is TGTGCCAGCAGCCAGAAGGGGAACGAGCAGTACTTC.

The V and J genes are TRBV4-1 and TRBJ1-1, with D unresolved. CDR1 and CDR2 from the germline V gene are MGHRA and YSYEKL. The ends were cut back, 1 base at V and 9 bases at J, with 9 bases in the middle. There are 12 residues in the CDR3. The DNA for the CDR3 is TGCGCCAGCAGCCAAGTCGGTTTAAAAGCTTTCTTT. This gives the protein CASSQVGLKAFF.

This clone was seen a handful of times. V usage is TRBV19 and J usage is TRBJ1-1; D gene unclear. The germline V gene has CDR1 LNHDA and CDR2 SQIVND (reference sequence). The length of the CDR3 is 12 residues. Trimming pared 6 bases from V and 5 bases from J, leaving 10 bases between. The CDR3 protein is CASSPSRTEAFF. CDR3 bases: TGTGCCAGTAGCCCCTCACGGACTGAAGCTTTCTTT.

This clone turned up a few times. This chain's CDR3 is CASRLDSWGNQPQHF. For the CDR3, the DNA is TGTGCCAGCAGACTTGACAGCTGGGGCAATCAGCCCCAGCATTTT. The rearrangement joins TRBV2 to TRBJ1-5; tentative D call: TRBD1 (5 bases). Germline V gives CDR1 SNHLY, CDR2 FYNNEI. Trimming pared 6 bases from V and 2 bases from J, leaving 14 bases between. This CDR3 region has 15 residues.

The chain recombines TRBV2 with TRBJ1-1; a possible D gene is TRBD1 (6 bases). Germline-derived CDR1 and CDR2 are SNHLY and FYNNEI. The length of the CDR3 is 14 residues. The V end was cut by 5 bases, the J end by 5 bases, with 15 bases between. CDR3 residues: CASSPKGVWTEAFF. The CDR3 nucleotides read TGTGCCAGCAGTCCCAAGGGGGTTTGGACTGAAGCTTTCTTT.

The V call is TRBV2, the J call TRBJ1-6; D remains ambiguous. The CDR3 runs to 16 residues. Germline V gives CDR1 SNHLY, CDR2 FYNNEI. Deletions cut 7 bases from V and 7 bases from J, with 20 bases between. CDR3 in amino acids: CASIARSHLANSPLHF. In nucleotides, the CDR3 is TGTGCCAGCATCGCCCGTTCCCATCTAGCGAATTCACCCCTCCACTTT.

This clone has a handful of counts. The V gene is TRBV4-2, the J gene TRBJ2-2, with TRBD2 matching 8 bases. CDR3 length: 15 amino acids. The V gene end was trimmed by 1 base and the J gene end by 6 bases; junction bases not matched to a gene: 4. Germline V gene data show CDR1 as LGHNA and CDR2 as YNFKEQ. CDR3 coding DNA: TGTGCCAGCAGCCAAGCCGGGGGGGCGGCCGGGGAGCTGTTTTTT. It codes for CASSQAGGAAGELFF.

V and J are TRBV19 and TRBJ2-1, with a possible D match to TRBD1 (6 bases). Trimming stripped 4 bases from V and 7 bases from J, with 11 bases between. CDR1 is LNHDA and CDR2 is SQIVND in the germline V gene (reference sequence). This CDR3 has 13 residues. In DNA, the CDR3 is TGTGCCAGTAGTACCTCGACAGGAAATGAGCAGTTCTTC. This translates into CASSTSTGNEQFF.

This sequence joins TRBV6-5 and TRBJ2-2, with TRBD2 matching over 9 bases. J lost 6 bases, V lost 6 bases, and 5 bases had no gene match. Germline CDR1 MNHEY, CDR2 SVGAGI. The CDR3 loop spans 14 amino acids. The CDR3 coding sequence is TGTGCCAGCAGAACCGCGGGGGGGCCCGGGGAGCTGTTTTTT. The encoded protein is CASRTAGGPGELFF.

The gene calls are TRBV10-3 and TRBJ1-1; 8 bases align to TRBD1. The CDR3 is 14 amino acids. With 5 bases clipped from V and 1 base from J, the junction kept 3 bases outside the gene matches. The germline CDR1 and CDR2 sequences are ENHRY and SYGVKD. In nucleotides, the CDR3 is TGTGCCATCAGTTCGGGACAGGCGAACACTGAAGCTTTCTTT. Amino acids: CAISSGQANTEAFF.

V is TRBV19 and J is TRBJ1-2; D is uncertain. CDR1 and CDR2 from the germline V gene are LNHDA and SQIVND (reference sequence). The CDR3 runs 13 residues. The germline V and J ends were trimmed by 1 base and 7 bases, with 10 bases remaining between them. The CDR3 region has the DNA TGTGCCAGTAGTATAGGCCCTGGCTTTGGCTACACCTTC. Translated: CASSIGPGFGYTF. The whole variable domain, filled in from reference TRBV19 and TRBJ1-2, reads DGGITQSPKYLFRKEGQNVTLSCEQNLNHDAMYWYRQDPGQGLRLIYYSQIVNDFQKGDIAEGYSVSREKKESFPLTVTSAQKNPTAFYLCASSIGPGFGYTFGSGTRLTVV.

This clone turned up a few times. Here the CDR3 DNA reads TGCGCCAGCAGCCCAAGGGAGGACTCCGACTATGGCTACACCTTC. Translated: CASSPREDSDYGYTF. V gene TRBV4-3 combines with J gene TRBJ1-2; no reliable D call. The germline V and J ends were trimmed by 4 bases and 3 bases, with 15 bases remaining between them. This CDR3 is built from 15 residues. Germline-derived CDR1 and CDR2 are LGHNA and YSLEER.

This chain uses TRBV15 with TRBJ2-5, with a possible D match to TRBD2 (6 bases). CDR3 size: 16 residues. Trimming left V 0 bases short and J 1 base short, with 12 bases between. Germline V gives CDR1 LNHNV, CDR2 YYDKDF (reference sequence). The CDR3 spells CATSRDIWDSQETQYF. CDR3 nucleotides: TGTGCCACCAGCAGAGATATTTGGGACTCCCAAGAGACCCAGTACTTC. The variable domain in full, completed from reference TRBV15 and TRBJ2-5, reads DAMVIQNPRYQVTQFGKPVTLSCSQTLNHNVMYWYQQKSSQAPKLLFHYYDKDFNNEADTPDNFQSRRPNTSFCFLDIRSPGLGDTAMYLCATSRDIWDSQETQYFGPGTRLLVL.

The gene calls are TRBV7-8 and TRBJ2-7; 10 bases line up with TRBD2. This CDR3 has 16 residues. V shed 5 bases, J shed 4 bases, and the junction held 11 bases outside the gene matches. Germline V lookup: CDR1 SGHVS, CDR2 FQNEAQ. The CDR3: CASSPRGSGGMYEQYF. The CDR3 coding sequence is TGTGCCAGCAGCCCCCGGGGTAGCGGGGGGATGTACGAGCAGTACTTC.

The V and J genes are TRBV15 and TRBJ2-2, with D tentatively TRBD2 (6 bases). Germline-derived CDR1 and CDR2 are LNHNV and YYDKDF (reference sequence). The CDR3 loop spans 16 amino acids. V lost 1 base to trimming and J lost 3 bases, with 12 bases between them. CDR3 bases: TGTGCCACCAGCAGAGGGCAGGGAGGTGACACCGGGGAGCTGTTTTTT. Encoded protein: CATSRGQGGDTGELFF.

The chain uses TRBV28 and TRBJ2-7; 7 positions match TRBD2. Germline values: CDR1 MDHEN, CDR2 SYDVKM. The ends lost 4 bases at V and 4 bases at J; junction bases unmatched: 16. CDR3 length: 17 residues. The CDR3 bases are TGTGCCAGCAGTTCCCTCATCCGGGCCTCCGGGAGGTACGAGCAGTACTTC. Its protein is CASSSLIRASGRYEQYF.

The gene calls are TRBV21-1 and TRBJ1-5; TRBD1, the table's D call, was not compared with the DNA. TRBV21-1 counts as a pseudogene. This CDR3 contains 16 residues. In DNA form, the CDR3 reads TGTGCCAGCAGCAAAGATGGCAGGGGAAGCAATCAGCCCCAGCATTTT. Translated, it gives CASSKDGRGSNQPQHF.

This clone was counted a few times. The chain employs TRBV10-3 and TRBJ1-6, with 9 bases matching TRBD1. CDR1 is ENHRY, CDR2 SYGVKD, per germline. Trimming removed 0 bases from V and 8 bases from J; junction bases left unmatched: 5. This CDR3 comprises 16 residues. The CDR3 reads CAISESIRTGDSPLHF. CDR3 DNA: TGTGCCATCAGTGAGTCGATCAGGACAGGGGATTCACCCCTCCACTTT.

There are a few counts of this clone. The rearrangement uses TRBV28 and TRBJ1-5; 8 bases are a match to TRBD1. Germline trimming cut 4 bases from V and 0 bases from J; bases unmatched to any gene: 5. This CDR3 is 16 amino acids long. The V gene's germline CDR1 is MDHEN and CDR2 SYDVKM. CDR3 loop: CASSWGQAYSNQPQHF. CDR3 coding DNA: TGTGCCAGCAGTTGGGGACAGGCGTATAGCAATCAGCCCCAGCATTTT.

The chain links TRBV4-2 to TRBJ2-7; D might be TRBD2 (6 bases). The V end lost 7 bases, the J end lost 0 bases, and 16 bases lay between the germline ends. This CDR3 is 15 amino acids long. CDR1 LGHNA and CDR2 YNFKEQ come from the germline V gene. Here the CDR3 reads CASKGGDPLSYEQYF. The CDR3 DNA reads TGTGCCAGCAAGGGCGGGGACCCCCTCTCCTACGAGCAGTACTTC.

V is TRBV6-5 and J is TRBJ1-6; D is uncertain. The V end lost 7 bases, the J end lost 8 bases, and 12 bases lay between the germline ends. There are 13 residues in the CDR3. Germline CDR1 is MNHEY and CDR2 is SVGAGI. The CDR3 nucleotides are TGTGCCAGCAACACCGGGGTGGATTCACCCCTCCACTTT. Its protein is CASNTGVDSPLHF.

This chain joins TRBV4-3 and TRBJ1-2, with a possible D match to TRBD1 (6 bases). The CDR3 extends over 15 amino acids. Germline CDR1 is LGHNA and CDR2 is YSLEER. V was clipped by 4 bases and J by 1 base, with 13 bases between them. CDR3 DNA sequence: TGCGCCAGCAGCCCGGGACACGGATATAACTATGGCTACACCTTC. Encoded protein: CASSPGHGYNYGYTF.

This chain connects TRBV14 to TRBJ2-7, with 7 positions matching TRBD2. The germline CDR1 and CDR2 sequences are SGHDN and FVKESK. This CDR3 spans 15 amino acids. Trimming removed 1 base from V and 7 bases from J; junction bases left unmatched: 10. The CDR3 is CASSQVRGRVGEQYF. The DNA of the CDR3 is TGTGCCAGCAGCCAAGTCCGGGGGAGGGTGGGGGAGCAGTACTTC.